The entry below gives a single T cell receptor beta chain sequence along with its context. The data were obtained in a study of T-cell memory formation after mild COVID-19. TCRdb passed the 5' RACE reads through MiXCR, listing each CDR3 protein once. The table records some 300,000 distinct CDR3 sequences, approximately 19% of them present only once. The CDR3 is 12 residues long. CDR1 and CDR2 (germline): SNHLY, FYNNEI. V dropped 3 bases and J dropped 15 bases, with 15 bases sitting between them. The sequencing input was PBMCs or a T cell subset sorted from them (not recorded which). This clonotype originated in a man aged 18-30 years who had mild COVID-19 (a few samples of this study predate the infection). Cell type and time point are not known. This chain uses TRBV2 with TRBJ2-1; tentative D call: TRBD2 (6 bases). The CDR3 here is CASSDGGPPPFF. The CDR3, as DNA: TGTGCCAGCAGTGATGGAGGGCCCCCGCCGTTCTTC.